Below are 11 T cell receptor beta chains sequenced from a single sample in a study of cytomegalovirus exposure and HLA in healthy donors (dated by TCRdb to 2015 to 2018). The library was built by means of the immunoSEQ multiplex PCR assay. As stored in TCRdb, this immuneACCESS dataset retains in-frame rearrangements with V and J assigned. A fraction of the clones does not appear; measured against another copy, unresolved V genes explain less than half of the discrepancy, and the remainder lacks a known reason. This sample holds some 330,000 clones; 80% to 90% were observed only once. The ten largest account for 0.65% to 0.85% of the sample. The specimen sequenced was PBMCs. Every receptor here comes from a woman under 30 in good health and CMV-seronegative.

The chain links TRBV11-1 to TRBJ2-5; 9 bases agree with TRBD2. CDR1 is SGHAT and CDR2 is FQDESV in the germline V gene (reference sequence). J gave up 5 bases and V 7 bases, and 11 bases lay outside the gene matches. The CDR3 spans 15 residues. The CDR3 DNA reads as TGTGCCAGCACCATTAGCGGGAGCAGCGGTGAGACCCAGTACTTC. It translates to CASTISGSSGETQYF.

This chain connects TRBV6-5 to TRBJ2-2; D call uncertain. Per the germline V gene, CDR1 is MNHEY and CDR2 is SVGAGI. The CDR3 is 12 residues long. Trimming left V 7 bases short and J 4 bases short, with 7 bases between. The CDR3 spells CASMGSTGELFF. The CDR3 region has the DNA TGTGCCAGCATGGGCTCCACCGGGGAGCTGTTTTTT.

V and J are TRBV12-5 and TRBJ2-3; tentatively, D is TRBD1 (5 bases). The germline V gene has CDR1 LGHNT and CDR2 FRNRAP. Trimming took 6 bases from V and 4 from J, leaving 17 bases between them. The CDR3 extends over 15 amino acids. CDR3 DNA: TGTGCTAGTGGGCAACAGGTCAGAGTCTCAGATACGCAGTATTTT. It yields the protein CASGQQVRVSDTQYF.

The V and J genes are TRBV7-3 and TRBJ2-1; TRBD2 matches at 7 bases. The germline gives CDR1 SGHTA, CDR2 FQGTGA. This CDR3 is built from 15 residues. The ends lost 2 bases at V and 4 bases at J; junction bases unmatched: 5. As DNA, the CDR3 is TGTGCCAGCAGCTTACTTCTAGCGGATTACAATGAGCAGTTCTTC. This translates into CASSLLLADYNEQFF.

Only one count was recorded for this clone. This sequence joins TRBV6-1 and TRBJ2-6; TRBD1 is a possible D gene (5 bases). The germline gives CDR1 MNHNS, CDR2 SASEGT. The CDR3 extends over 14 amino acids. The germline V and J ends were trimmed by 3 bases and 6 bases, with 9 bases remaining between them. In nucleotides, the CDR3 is TGTGCCAGCAGTGACTGGGGCAAGGCCAACGTCCTGACTTTC. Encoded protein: CASSDWGKANVLTF.

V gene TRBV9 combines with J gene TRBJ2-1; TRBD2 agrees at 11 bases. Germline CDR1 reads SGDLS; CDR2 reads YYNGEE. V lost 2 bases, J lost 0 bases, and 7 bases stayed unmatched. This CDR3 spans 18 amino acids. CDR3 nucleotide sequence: TGTGCCAGCAGCGTGGGACTAGCGGTGACCTCCTCCTACAATGAGCAGTTCTTC. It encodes CASSVGLAVTSSYNEQFF. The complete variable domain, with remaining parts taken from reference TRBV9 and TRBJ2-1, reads DSGVTQTPKHLITATGQRVTLRCSPRSGDLSVYWYQQSLDQGLQFLIQYYNGEERAKGNILERFSAQQFPDLHSELNLSSLELGDSALYFCASSVGLAVTSSYNEQFFGPGTRLTVL.

In DNA form, the CDR3 reads TGTGCCAGCAGCTTAGGGAACAACTTCGGGGCTTTCTTT. Translation: CASSLGNNFGAFF. The rearrangement links TRBV7-2 to TRBJ1-1; D gene ambiguous. The germline V gene has CDR1 SGHTA and CDR2 FQGNSA. The germline V and J ends were trimmed by 1 base and 11 bases, with 14 bases remaining between them. The CDR3 has 13 residues.

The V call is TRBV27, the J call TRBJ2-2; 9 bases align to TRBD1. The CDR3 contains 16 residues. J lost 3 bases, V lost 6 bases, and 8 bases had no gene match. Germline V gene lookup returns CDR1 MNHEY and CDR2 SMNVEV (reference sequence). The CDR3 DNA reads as TGTGCCAGCAGAGAGACAGGGGGAACGTACACCGGGGAGCTGTTTTTT. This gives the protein CASRETGGTYTGELFF.

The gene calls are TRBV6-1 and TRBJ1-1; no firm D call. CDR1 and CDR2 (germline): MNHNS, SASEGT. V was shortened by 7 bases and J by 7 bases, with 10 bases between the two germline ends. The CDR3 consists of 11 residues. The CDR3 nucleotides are TGTGCCAGCATCGAGGGCCGTGAAGCTTTCTTT. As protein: CASIEGREAFF.

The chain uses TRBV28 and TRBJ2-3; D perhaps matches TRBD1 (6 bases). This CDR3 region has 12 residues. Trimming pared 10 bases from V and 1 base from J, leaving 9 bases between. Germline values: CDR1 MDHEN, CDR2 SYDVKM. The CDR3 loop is CATRGGTDTQYF. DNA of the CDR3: TGTGCCACCAGGGGAGGCACAGATACGCAGTATTTT.

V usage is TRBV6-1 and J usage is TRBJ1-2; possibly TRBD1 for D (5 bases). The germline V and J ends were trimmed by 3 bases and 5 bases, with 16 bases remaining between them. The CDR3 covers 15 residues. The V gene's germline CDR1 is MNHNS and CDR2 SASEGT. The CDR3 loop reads CASSEVAGTLYGYTF. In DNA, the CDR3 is TGTGCCAGCAGTGAGGTCGCGGGGACTTTATATGGCTACACCTTC.